This TCR beta chain was identified during a study of neurological immune-mediated disorders. This clonotype was seen ten or more times. Its antigen remains unknown. The cDNA was produced through 5'RACE with 10-nucleotide random UMIs. Each CDR3 protein gets one entry after TCRdb re-called the 5' RACE reads with MiXCR. The sample has tens of thousands of distinct CDR3 sequences, 10% seen once; the top ten hold around 21%. Broader study findings: Healthy controls had more TCR clonal expansion than multiple sclerosis, which showed the least, whereas HTLV-1-associated myelopathy showed the most.

The source of this sequence is a woman in her thirties or forties with HTLV-1-associated myelopathy (HAM/TSP). The specimen sequenced was PBMCs.

The CDR3 spells CASSPGTSGDWEYF. The CDR3 coding sequence is TGCGCCAGCAGCCCCGGGACTAGCGGGGACTGGGAGTACTTC. This chain uses TRBV5-1 with TRBJ2-4; 13 bases line up with TRBD2. The CDR3 loop spans 14 amino acids. Germline V CDR1 and CDR2: SGHRS, YFSETQ. J lost 14 bases, V lost 4 bases, and 9 bases had no gene match.